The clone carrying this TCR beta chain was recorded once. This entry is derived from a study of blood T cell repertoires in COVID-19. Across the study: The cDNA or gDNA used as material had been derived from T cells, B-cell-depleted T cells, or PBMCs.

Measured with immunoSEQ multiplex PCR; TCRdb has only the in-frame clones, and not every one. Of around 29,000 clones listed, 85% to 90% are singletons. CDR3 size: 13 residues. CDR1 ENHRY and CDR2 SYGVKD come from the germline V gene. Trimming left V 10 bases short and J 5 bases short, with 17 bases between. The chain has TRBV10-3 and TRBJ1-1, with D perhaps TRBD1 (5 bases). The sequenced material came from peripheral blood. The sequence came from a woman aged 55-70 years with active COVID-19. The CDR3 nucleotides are TGTGCCACAAAAAGGGGTTTAGAGACTGAAGCTTTCTTT. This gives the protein CATKRGLETEAFF.